Here is one T cell receptor (beta chain) with its context. Sequencing was performed with immunoSEQ multiplex PCR; in TCRdb, only in-frame clones are kept and a portion is missing. Among a few thousand clones listed, roughly two thirds were seen once. This sample is drawn from a study of T cell clonotyping in hematopoietic cell transplantation. The CDR3 is 13 amino acids. Trimming at V came to 2 bases and at J to 14 bases, leaving 6 bases not matched to a gene. CDR1 SGHTA and CDR2 FQGNSA come from the germline V gene. The rearrangement links TRBV7-2 to TRBJ2-3; the match to TRBD1 covers 11 bases. The specimen was PBMCs, collected 100 days after allogeneic stem cell transplant. This receptor was obtained from a male patient aged 55 to 70 who had an allogeneic stem cell transplant, so the T cells may come from the graft donor. Some clones in this sample may be carry-over from other donors' samples. The CDR3 DNA sequence: TGTGCCAGCAGCTTATTTAAGGACAGGGGGCCGTATTTT. It specifies CASSLFKDRGPYF.